The clone carrying this TCR beta chain was seen only a few times. An end of the junction does not agree with germline; a read error may underlie this. Profiled with immunoSEQ multiplex PCR; TCRdb holds only in-frame clones, not every one. The data contain about 180,000 clones, approximately 88% of them seen just once; the ten biggest clones take up roughly an eighth. The sample is drawn from a study of blood T cell repertoires in COVID-19. Overall study context: From T cells, B-cell-depleted T cells, or PBMCs came the material, which was cDNA or gDNA.

This CDR3 region has 14 residues. Germline values: CDR1 SGDLS, CDR2 YYNGEE. The sample taken for sequencing was peripheral blood. The chain combines TRBV9 with TRBJ1-1; TRBD1 matches at 12 bases. The clonotype originates from a man aged 18 to 35 with active or convalescent COVID-19. CDR3 loop: CASSVVGGTGGAEF. CDR3 coding DNA: TGTGCCAGCAGCGTAGTGGGCGGGACAGGGGGCGCTGAATTT.